This T cell receptor beta chain was recovered during a study of tumor-infiltrating lymphocytes in localized non-small cell lung cancer. The CDR3 is made up of 11 amino acids. Deletions cut 5 bases from V and 2 bases from J, with 3 bases between. From germline, CDR1 is SEHNR and CDR2 FQNEAQ (reference sequence). Data came from immunoSEQ multiplex PCR; TCRdb stores just in-frame clones and leaves some out. The table shows about 12,000 clones, with approximately 84% occurring only once. This clonotype was sampled from a human donor with non-small cell lung cancer. V and J are TRBV7-9 and TRBJ1-1; D is unclear. Sequencing was done on a sample of lung tumor tissue. CDR3 sequence reads: CASSQNTEAFF. CDR3 bases: TGTGCCAGCAGCCAAAACACTGAAGCTTTCTTT.